A single sample gave rise to the 3 T cell receptor beta chains below, sequenced in a study of T cell changes during pregnancy in multiple sclerosis. Repertoires were generated with immunoSEQ multiplex PCR, while TCRdb's copy carries only in-frame clones and drops some. This repertoire shows about 59,000 clones, nearly 95% found once; its top ten account for roughly 2.5%. The sequences come from CD8+ T cells from peripheral blood mononuclear cells, collected in the third trimester of pregnancy. All receptors derive from a female donor with multiple sclerosis, enrolled in a pregnancy study.

The chain carries TRBV21-1 and TRBJ1-1; the table's TRBD1 call for D was not verified on the DNA. TRBV21-1 is termed a pseudogene. CDR3 length: 16 residues. The CDR3 DNA reads TGTGCCAGCAGCAACAATCGGGACAGAAGTGAGGGTGAAGCTTTCTTT. Encoded protein: CASSNNRDRSEGEAFF.

The rearrangement links TRBV28 to TRBJ2-3; TRBD2 matches at 7 bases. CDR1 is MDHEN and CDR2 is SYDVKM in the germline V gene. CDR3 size: 14 residues. J was trimmed by 3 bases and V by 7 bases; bases with no gene match: 7. CDR3 protein: CASTLGGGTDTQYF. The CDR3 DNA reads TGTGCCAGCACCCTTGGGGGAGGGACAGATACGCAGTATTTT.

The chain couples TRBV29-1 to TRBJ2-1; a weak D match, TRBD2 (7 bases). Trimming shortened V by 5 bases and J by 9 bases, and 11 bases separated the two germline ends. This CDR3 comprises 11 residues. Germline assignment: CDR1 SQVTM and CDR2 ANQGSEA. The CDR3 DNA follows: TGCAGCGTTCGGGGGGCGGGTGAGCAGTTCTTC. Translated, it gives CSVRGAGEQFF.